The clone carrying this T cell receptor beta chain was detected only a few times. Its matching antigen is unknown. The V end lost 5 bases, the J end lost 4 bases, and 12 bases lay between the germline ends. The CDR3 covers 12 residues. Germline CDR1 and CDR2: DFQATT and SNEGSKA (reference sequence). The entry originates in a study of CD8 T cells in ankylosing spondylitis. TCRdb passed the 5' RACE reads through MiXCR, listing each CDR3 protein once. The top ten clones hold 0.51% of a sample with 800,000 to 900,000 distinct CDR3 sequences, approximately 12% of them seen once. Study results and limitations: Characteristic of ankylosing spondylitis blood, it appeared, was a TCR beta motif comprising roughly 8 highly homologous variants.

The V call is TRBV20-1, the J call TRBJ2-7; unclear D gene. Sequenced sample: blood, either unsorted or a sorted T cell fraction (not recorded which). The receptor's source is a male donor with ankylosing spondylitis. In nucleotides, the CDR3 is TGCAGTGCTCCTGTGTCTTCTTACGAGCAGTACTTC. Its protein is CSAPVSSYEQYF.